This T cell receptor (beta chain) was captured by sequencing in a study of human T cells and chemical hapten exposure (dated by TCRdb to about 2021). For the study in its entirety: For sensitization, 2% DPC in acetone was applied to a roughly 2 cm by roughly 2 cm area of upper inner arm skin. The patient cohort, mostly female, included alopecia areata with under or over 50% scalp involvement, alopecia totalis and alopecia universalis. This study followed changes in the peripheral blood TCR repertoire in vivo during primary and secondary sensitization of alopecia patients to the hapten diphenylcyclopropenone (DPC). Throughout the roughly 26-week study period, patients were also given weekly therapeutic DPC doses on the scalp. Patch testing was performed on the upper back with Finn chambers containing 0.01% DPC, and the patch tests were scored after 6 days according to International Contact Dermatitis Research Group standards. Blood for TCR sequencing was provided by twenty-nine alopecia patients at one to four time points (pre-sensitization, 2, 6 and 24 weeks). Libraries were combined into a pool for sequencing, and differences in TCR yield between samples came mainly from small differences in library volumes within the pool. Blood samples were taken from patients before sensitization (week 0) and then at 2, 6 and about 24 weeks after DPC sensitization.

The method was RACE. The listed sequencing device is NextSeq 500. Library preparation attached unique molecular identifiers to individual cDNA molecules for quantitative, reproducible TCR counting. Both TCR alpha and TCR beta chains were sequenced from each blood RNA sample. Processing in the source paper ran as follows. Samples had a median of about 90,000 TCRs, with a range from about 23,224 to 750,000. V, J and CDR3 annotation of the TCR reads was performed with the Decombinator software suite. To make PS versus PT1 abundance plots, every sample was subsampled to the same number of TCRs (28,000). TCRs were defined as expanded if absent before sensitization and observed at least eight times at the 2-week time point. The public reads were quality trimmed at Q25 with fastp and then assembled into clones with MiXCR by TCRdb, keeping productive beta chains. Each CDR3 protein appears once, grouped with its most common genes and DNA. The V and J calls were determined by TCRdb, not by the authors. The sample has approximately 80,000 distinct CDR3 sequences on record, about 11% of them singletons. The ten largest clones represent roughly 4.2% of the sample.

A note on this clonotype: What this receptor recognizes is not known. A much bigger clone sits one base away, suggesting this may be a read error.

Overall study results and their limits: All patients had alopecia, a presumed autoimmune disease, so their immune response might differ from that of healthy individuals. Repeated subsampling changed both the strength of the expansion versus patch-test correlation and the threshold at which that correlation became significant. Patch test score was positively correlated with the number of PT1 expanded TCRs, with significance at thresholds 8, 16 and 32 but not at 4. The number of TCRs above 1 in 1000 frequency did not change with DPC sensitization; there was no evidence of global repertoire structure alterations. Compared with pre-sensitization or healthy control sets, expanded TCRs formed significantly more large CDR3 similarity clusters, which is consistent with antigen-driven responses.

The trim is 6 bases for V and 5 bases for J, with a gap of 16 bases between the germline ends. CDR1 and CDR2 (SGHTA, FQGNSA) derive from the germline V gene. The CDR3 contains 14 residues, cysteine and phenylalanine counted. Only the CDR3 region is kept as DNA, spanning 42 bases read in frame from base 1. The label giving this sample's time point can be read as: patch test 1, 2 weeks after DPC sensitization. This specimen's treatment or condition label, interpreted: therapeutic diphenylcyclopropenone sensitization with weekly scalp DPC. At each patch-test visit, blood was drawn before the patch test was applied. To be eligible, patients had to be aged 18 to 70, diagnosed with alopecia and judged suitable for DPC therapy, while pregnant patients were excluded. Total RNA was extracted from unfractionated whole blood collected in Tempus Blood RNA tubes.

The sample was whole blood, taken in connection with sensitization to the hapten diphenylcyclopropenone (DPC). The sequence joins TRBV7-2 to TRBJ2-5, with the D gene call left open. The receptor's source is a woman in her 50s with alopecia areata. Some clones in this sample may be carry-over from other donors' samples. The nucleotide sequence reads as follows: TGTGCCAGCAGGTCTCCGTCCTCAAAGGAGACCCAGTACTTC. Protein translation: CASRSPSSKETQYF.